This TCR beta chain stems from a study of CD8 T cells in Susac syndrome (dated by TCRdb to between 2017 and 2020). About the study as a whole: Whether CD8+ T cell activation and differentiation in Susac syndrome was antigen driven was tested using repertoire sequencing. Clonality of the CD8+ T cell repertoire was compared between around 13 healthy donors, about 14 Susac syndrome patients and some 15 multiple sclerosis patients.

CDR1 and CDR2 are read off the germline V gene as MNHNS and SASEGT. The CDR3, from cysteine to phenylalanine, totals 16 residues. The entry retains the CDR3 DNA only, 48 bases that are in frame from base 1. Trimming takes 6 bases from V and 0 bases from J, and the germline ends sit 14 bases apart. Points the paper makes about the study in general: The number of individuals in the TCR sequencing and HLA analysis was recognized as being relatively small.

A remark on this clonotype: Its antigen is currently not known. Base qualities are missing; no much larger clone stands one base away.

Peripheral blood CD8+ and CD4+ T cells from healthy donors, Susac syndrome patients and multiple sclerosis patients were profiled using high-throughput TCR beta sequencing. The multiple sclerosis controls were treatment-naive patients who had stable or active relapsing-remitting disease and met the revised McDonald criteria. Bulk CD8+ and CD4+ T cells were purified by magnetic negative isolation, while CD8+ TEMRA cells were enriched using FACS. Blood was drawn into EDTA tubes, processed within 24 hours, and PBMCs were isolated by density gradient centrifugation. PBMCs intended for TCR sequencing were cryopreserved in liquid nitrogen and were subsequently thawed in a 37 degrees C water bath. Purity of sorted or isolated CD4+, CD8+ and CD8+ TEMRA cells was at least 90%. RNA was extracted with the RNeasy kit and roughly 0.45 to 1 ug was reverse transcribed using random hexamers. The immunoSEQ multiplex PCR assay, which covers 54 Vbeta and 13 Jbeta segments, was used to amplify TCR beta CDR3 regions. To correct PCR amplification bias, a synthetic template baseline was used for both primer optimization and computational correction. The study's processing was this. Reads were assigned to V, D and J genes according to IMGT and analyzed in immunoSEQ Analyzer, with only productive sequences retained. Clonality was computed as one minus Shannon entropy normalized by log2 of the number of productive unique sequences. Public and private clones were assessed among the 100 most prevalent clones of each patient and control. Susac-specific clones were defined as absent from healthy and MS cohorts, over a thousand published viral clones and other ImmuneACCESS disease sequences. The raw public reads went through TCRdb reprocessing: fastp at Q25, MiXCR clone calling, in-frame beta chains kept. Every entry covers one CDR3 protein and lists the most common genes and DNA from its rows. TCRdb, rather than the study authors, made the V and J calls. This sample holds about 300,000 distinct CDR3 sequences; around nine tenths were observed only once. The ten largest clonotypes hold approximately 0.18% of the sample.

Sequencing used CD8+ T cells from PBMCs. This chain is built from TRBV6-1 and TRBJ2-2, with TRBD1 perhaps the D gene, on 6 matching bases. This sequence was found in a human donor with multiple sclerosis. At the DNA level, the sequence is TGTGCCAGCAGGGCAGGGGCCTACACGAACACCGGGGAGCTGTTTTTT. This is translated as CASRAGAYTNTGELFF.